The following is a TCR beta chain sequence with its context. As the sequencing template, cDNA was produced by extracting RNA and reverse transcribing it. Assay used: immunoSEQ multiplex PCR; TCRdb lists only in-frame clones, some missing. The sample carries under 250,000 clones, more than 45% recorded once. The sample belongs to a study of CD8+ T cells in alopecia areata. Whole-study context: The authors scored treated patients' severity by affected scalp percentage.

Trimming stripped 6 bases from V and 5 bases from J, with 7 bases between. The CDR3 length is 11 residues. Germline CDR1 and CDR2: SNHLY and FYNNEI. Indicated treatment: oral pan-JAK inhibitor, 5-10 mg twice daily. Lesional scalp punch biopsies and peripheral blood were collected from alopecia areata patients. Source: CD4+ T cells sorted from blood, taken at week 4, from a patient treated with tofacitinib. The gene calls are TRBV2 and TRBJ2-5; D is undetermined. The TCR was taken from a human donor with alopecia areata. The CDR3 here is CASRKAETQYF. The CDR3 region has the DNA TGTGCCAGCAGAAAAGCGGAGACCCAGTACTTC.